These 6 T cell receptor beta chains came from one sample sequenced in a study of cytomegalovirus exposure and HLA in healthy donors. Both 60 Vbeta primers and 13 Jbeta primers went into the PCR. Clones were sequenced by immunoSEQ multiplex PCR, and TCRdb holds only the in-frame ones, with some missing. The table includes 100,000 or so clones, approximately 68% detected once. Input material: PBMCs. These receptors were taken from a woman between 18 and 30 years old in good health and CMV-seropositive.

V usage is TRBV2 and J usage is TRBJ1-1, with a tentative D call TRBD1 (5 bases). Trimming removed 11 bases from V and 1 base from J, with 23 bases in between. This CDR3 region has 16 residues. The germline gives CDR1 SNHLY, CDR2 FYNNEI. The CDR3 loop reads CAGVELGPPSNTEAFF. The CDR3, as DNA: TGTGCCGGTGTTGAGTTGGGGCCCCCTTCGAACACTGAAGCTTTCTTT.

The chain couples TRBV5-1 to TRBJ2-3, with unresolved D. The CDR3 is 12 residues long. Per the germline V gene, CDR1 is SGHRS and CDR2 is YFSETQ. V lost 1 base and J 3 bases, leaving 3 bases between the germline ends. CDR3 sequence reads: CASSLSTDTQYF. The DNA for the CDR3 is TGCGCCAGCAGCTTGTCAACAGATACGCAGTATTTT.

The chain is built from TRBV11-2 and TRBJ1-1; unclear D gene. The CDR3 runs 13 residues. The V gene lost 5 bases and the J gene lost 1 base, with 8 bases spanning the gap. Germline V gives CDR1 SGHAT, CDR2 FQNNGV. CDR3 bases: TGTGCCAGCAGCCCGAGAGAGAACACTGAAGCTTTCTTT. It specifies CASSPRENTEAFF. The full variable domain, with the rest looked up from reference TRBV11-2 and TRBJ1-1, is EAGVAQSPRYKIIEKRQSVAFWCNPISGHATLYWYQQILGQGPKLLIQFQNNGVVDDSQLPKDRFSAERLKGVDSTLKIQPAKLEDSAVYLCASSPRENTEAFFGQGTRLTVV.

The chain joins TRBV7-9 to TRBJ2-2; 12 bases align to TRBD2. The germline CDR1 and CDR2 sequences are SEHNR and FQNEAQ (reference sequence). The length of the CDR3 is 15 residues. V trimming: 5 bases; J trimming: 4 bases; junction bases outside the gene matches: 2. CDR3 sequence (DNA): TGTGCCAGCAGCCCGGGACTAGCGGGCACCGGGGAGCTGTTTTTT. Encoded protein: CASSPGLAGTGELFF.

This clone was counted a few times. The CDR3 sequence: CASSQGASGIVGTQYF. The CDR3 nucleotides are TGTGCCAGCAGCCAGGGGGCTAGCGGGATAGTTGGGACCCAGTACTTC. The rearrangement joins TRBV7-8 to TRBJ2-5; D perhaps matches TRBD2 (9 bases). The CDR3 has 16 amino acids. Germline V gene data show CDR1 as SGHVS and CDR2 as FQNEAQ. Deletions cut 5 bases from V and 7 bases from J, with 23 bases between.

This chain uses TRBV6-5 with TRBJ2-5; D is unresolved. V was clipped by 0 bases and J by 5 bases, with 10 bases between them. The CDR3 covers 14 residues. Germline CDR1 MNHEY, CDR2 SVGAGI. The chain's CDR3 is CASSYSFYRETQYF. The CDR3 DNA follows: TGTGCCAGCAGTTACTCCTTTTACCGGGAGACCCAGTACTTC.